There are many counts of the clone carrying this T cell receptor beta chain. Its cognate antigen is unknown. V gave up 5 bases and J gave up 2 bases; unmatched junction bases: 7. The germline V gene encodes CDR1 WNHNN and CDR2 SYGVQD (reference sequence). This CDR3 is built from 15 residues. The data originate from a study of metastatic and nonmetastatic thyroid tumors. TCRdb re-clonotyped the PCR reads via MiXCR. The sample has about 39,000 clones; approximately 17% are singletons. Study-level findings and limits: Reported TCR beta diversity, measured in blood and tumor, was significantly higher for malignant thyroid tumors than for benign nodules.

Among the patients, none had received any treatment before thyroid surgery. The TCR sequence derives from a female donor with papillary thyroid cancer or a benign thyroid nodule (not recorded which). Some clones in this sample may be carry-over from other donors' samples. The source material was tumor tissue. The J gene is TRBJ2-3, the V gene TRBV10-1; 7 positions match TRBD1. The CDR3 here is CASSRDRGLTDTQYF. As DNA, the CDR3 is TGCGCCAGCAGTCGGGACAGAGGCCTCACAGATACGCAGTATTTT.